This T cell receptor beta chain was identified in a study of T cell changes during pregnancy in multiple sclerosis. TCRdb's copy holds only in-frame clones and misses some; the assay was immunoSEQ multiplex PCR. The table shows under 70,000 clones, with around 90% occurring only once. Germline V CDR1 and CDR2: SGHAT, FQNNGV. V was shortened by 4 bases and J by 3 bases, with 15 bases between the two germline ends. The CDR3 covers 15 residues. This clonotype was sampled from a female donor in good health, enrolled as a control in a pregnancy study. The V and J genes are TRBV11-2 and TRBJ1-1; D perhaps matches TRBD1 (5 bases). The sequenced sample was CD4+ T cells from peripheral blood mononuclear cells, obtained after pregnancy. The CDR3 coding sequence is TGTGCCAGCAGCTCGCTTAGGGGTAAAGACACTGAAGCTTTCTTT. Protein sequence: CASSSLRGKDTEAFF.